This T cell receptor beta chain was captured in a study of early T cells in non-severe SARS-CoV-2 infection. Study information: The study sequenced bulk RNA from unsorted whole blood, with chains unpaired.

The germline V gene has CDR1 MNHNY and CDR2 SVGAGI (reference sequence). V was cut by 4 bases and J by 12 bases, with 10 bases left in between. This CDR3 contains 12 residues. TCRdb re-analysed the 5' RACE reads in MiXCR, keeping a single row per CDR3 protein. This repertoire shows about 60,000 distinct CDR3 sequences, roughly 12% found once; its top ten account for about 5%. The sequencing input was whole blood. The chain recombines TRBV6-6 with TRBJ1-6, with D maybe TRBD1 (6 bases). This TCR was recovered from an adult who was a healthcare worker with PCR-confirmed SARS-CoV-2 infection or an uninfected control (not recorded which). The CDR3 sequence is CASSLWGQPLHF. Here the CDR3 DNA reads TGTGCCAGCAGTTTGTGGGGGCAACCCCTCCACTTT.